This T cell receptor (beta chain) emerged from a study of shared T cell receptors in the human thymus. Clones were read by immunoSEQ multiplex PCR, and TCRdb kept only the in-frame ones, dropping some. The sample yields about 380,000 clones, roughly 94% seen once. This clonotype originated in a human donor. Material: thymocytes.

The CDR3 here is CASSLLLDRRNTEAFF. The CDR3 DNA is TGTGCCAGCAGTTTACTTCTGGACAGGAGGAACACTGAAGCTTTCTTT. The chain is built from TRBV6-5 and TRBJ1-1; TRBD1 agrees at 7 bases. The CDR3 totals 16 residues. In germline, CDR1 is MNHEY, CDR2 SVGAGI. V trimming: 4 bases; J trimming: 1 base; junction bases outside the gene matches: 9.